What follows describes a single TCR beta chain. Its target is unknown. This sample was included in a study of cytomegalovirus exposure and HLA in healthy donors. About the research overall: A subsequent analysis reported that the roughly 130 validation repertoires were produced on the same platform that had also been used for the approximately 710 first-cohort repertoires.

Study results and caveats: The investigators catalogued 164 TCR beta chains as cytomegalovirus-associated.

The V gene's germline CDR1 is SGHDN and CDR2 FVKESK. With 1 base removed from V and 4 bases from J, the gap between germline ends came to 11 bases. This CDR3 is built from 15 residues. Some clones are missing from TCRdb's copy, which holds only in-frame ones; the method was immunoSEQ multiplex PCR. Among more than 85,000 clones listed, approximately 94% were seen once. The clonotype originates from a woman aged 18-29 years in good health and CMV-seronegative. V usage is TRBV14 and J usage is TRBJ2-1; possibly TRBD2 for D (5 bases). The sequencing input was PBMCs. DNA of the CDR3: TGTGCCAGCAGCCAAGGAAGGCGGGCTTACAATGAGCAGTTCTTC. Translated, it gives CASSQGRRAYNEQFF. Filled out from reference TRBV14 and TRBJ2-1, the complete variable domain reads EAGVTQFPSHSVIEKGQTVTLRCDPISGHDNLYWYRRVMGKEIKFLLHFVKESKQDESGMPNNRFLAERTGGTYSTLKVQPAELEDSGVYFCASSQGRRAYNEQFFGPGTRLTVL.